This TCR beta chain was sequenced for a study of beta chain features in type 1 diabetes. Notes on the study in general: In every one of the four CD4+ subsets, TCRB CDR3s were moderately but significantly shorter in Type 1 diabetes patients.

The entirety of the isolated RNA underwent reverse transcription, so expressed TCRB transcripts were sequenced. The study sequenced naive, central memory and regulatory T cell samples to an average of approximately 3.5 million reads. Measured with immunoSEQ multiplex PCR; TCRdb has only the in-frame clones, and not every one. The sample yields 300,000 to 450,000 clones, over 9% seen once. Concerning this clone itself: The antigen is undetermined.

V was pared by 0 bases and J by 7 bases, with 6 bases of the junction left unmatched. CDR3 size: 16 residues. The V gene's germline CDR1 is SGHNT and CDR2 YYREEE (reference sequence). The V call is TRBV5-4, the J call TRBJ2-1; 11 bases are a match to TRBD2. This TCR was sampled from a man aged 30 to 39 with type 1 diabetes. Material: central memory CD4+ T cells from blood. This CDR3 is CASSLDVAGGVNEQFF. In nucleotides, the CDR3 is TGTGCCAGCAGCTTGGATGTAGCGGGAGGGGTTAATGAGCAGTTCTTC.